These 9 T cell receptor beta chains were sequenced from one sample in a study of cytomegalovirus exposure and HLA in healthy donors. It was with 60 Vbeta and 13 Jbeta primers that the PCR ran. The assay was immunoSEQ multiplex PCR, and TCRdb's table has in-frame clones only and misses some. The top ten hold about 1.3% of the sample, which has about 140,000 clones, around 75% seen once. Input material: PBMCs. These receptors were obtained from a female donor in good health and CMV-seronegative.

The V call is TRBV4-2, the J call TRBJ2-5, with no clear D. V was pared by 0 bases and J by 5 bases, with 4 bases between. The CDR3 spans 12 residues. Germline loops: CDR1 LGHNA, CDR2 YNFKEQ. Here the CDR3 DNA reads TGTGCCAGCAGCCAAGATCCGGAGACCCAGTACTTC. Its protein product is CASSQDPETQYF.

The chain carries TRBV25-1 and TRBJ2-7; D might be TRBD2 (6 bases). In germline, CDR1 is MGHDK, CDR2 SYGVNS. The CDR3 extends over 15 amino acids. V dropped 2 bases and J dropped 6 bases, with 17 bases sitting between them. The DNA of the CDR3 is TGTGCCAGCAGTGAAGGGAAGGCGGGATGGGCCGAGCAGTACTTC. Its protein product is CASSEGKAGWAEQYF.

This chain joins TRBV19 and TRBJ1-3, with 10 bases matching TRBD1. V was clipped by 5 bases and J by 7 bases; unmatched bases: 8. There are 15 residues in the CDR3. In germline, CDR1 is LNHDA, CDR2 SQIVND (reference sequence). DNA of the CDR3: TGTGCCAGTAGTGTCCGGACAGGGGGTTTCAACACCATATATTTT. It is translated as CASSVRTGGFNTIYF.

The rearrangement links TRBV25-1 to TRBJ2-2; 9 bases match TRBD2. This CDR3 spans 18 amino acids. Germline CDR1 reads MGHDK; CDR2 reads SYGVNS. Trimming took 1 base from V and 6 from J; bases not matched to a gene: 12. The CDR3 DNA is TGTGCCAGCAGTGAATCGCGAACTAGCGGGTGGGGGTCCGGGGAGCTGTTTTTT. Protein sequence: CASSESRTSGWGSGELFF.

This rearrangement joins TRBV7-6 to TRBJ1-1; TRBD1 might be the D (5 bases). The CDR3 contains 12 residues. Germline V CDR1 and CDR2: SGHVS, FNYEAQ. Trimming removed 5 bases from V and 8 bases from J, with 12 bases in between. This CDR3 reads CASSLQGSEAFF. CDR3 nucleotides: TGTGCCAGCAGCCTCCAGGGAAGCGAAGCTTTCTTT. Complete variable domain (other parts from reference TRBV7-6 and TRBJ1-1): GAGVSQSPRYKVTKRGQDVALRCDPISGHVSLYWYRQALGQGPEFLTYFNYEAQQDKSGLPNDRFSAERPEGSISTLTIQRTEQRDSAMYRCASSLQGSEAFFGQGTRLTVV.

This chain connects TRBV6-6 to TRBJ1-2, with D perhaps TRBD1 (5 bases). Per the germline V gene, CDR1 is MNHNY and CDR2 is SVGAGI (reference sequence). The ends were cut back, 7 bases at V and 5 bases at J, with 14 bases in the middle. The CDR3 has 13 residues. CDR3 loop: CASTPAGQYGYTF. The CDR3 DNA follows: TGTGCCAGCACCCCGGCAGGGCAGTATGGCTACACCTTC.

V usage is TRBV5-1 and J usage is TRBJ1-1; 8 bases are shared with TRBD1. This CDR3 is built from 18 residues. Germline values: CDR1 SGHRS, CDR2 YFSETQ. V dropped 2 bases and J dropped 1; count of bases not matched to a gene: 13. The CDR3 is CASSLGDRGILRNTEAFF. The CDR3 bases are TGCGCCAGCAGCTTAGGAGACAGGGGCATCCTAAGGAACACTGAAGCTTTCTTT. Looking up the rest from reference TRBV5-1 and TRBJ1-1 gives the full variable domain: KAGVTQTPRYLIKTRGQQVTLSCSPISGHRSVSWYQQTPGQGLQFLFEYFSETQRNKGNFPGRFSGRQFSNSRSEMNVSTLELGDSALYLCASSLGDRGILRNTEAFFGQGTRLTVV.

CDR3 amino acids: CASGEGAKYGYTF. The CDR3 DNA follows: TGTGCCAGCGGCGAGGGGGCGAAATATGGCTACACCTTC. The chain combines TRBV27 with TRBJ1-2, with 7 bases aligning to TRBD1. CDR3 length: 13 residues. V shed 8 bases and J 5 bases; nucleotides not matched to a gene: 8. CDR1 is MNHEY and CDR2 is SMNVEV in the germline V gene (reference sequence).

As regards this clone: In the same sample, other DNA sequences code for this CDR3. The chain has TRBV5-1 and TRBJ2-5; D gene unclear. The CDR3 runs to 11 residues. The V gene lost 9 bases and the J gene lost 1 base, with 7 bases spanning the gap. Germline CDR1 is SGHRS and CDR2 is YFSETQ. The CDR3 region is CATGSQETQYF. CDR3 DNA sequence: TGCGCCACCGGTAGCCAAGAGACCCAGTACTTC.